These T cell receptor beta chains were read from a single sample in a study of post-analysis software for immune sequencing data. From the PCR reads, TCRdb called clonotypes with MiXCR, one entry per CDR3 protein. The sample lists under 900,000 distinct CDR3 sequences; about 57% were seen once. The specimen was blood. The receptor source for this set is a girl between 10 and 17 years old with multiple sclerosis. CDR3s include the opening cysteine and the closing phenylalanine or tryptophan. Each record gives: CDR3 protein, CDR3 DNA, J gene, clone size, V gene, D gene. The D gene is left open where the match is weak. Clone sizes are given selectively: once, few, many, or a class where the clone is expanded.

cdr3_aa: CASRKGQGALYEQYF; cdr3_nt: TGCGCCAGCAGAAAAGGACAGGGGGCTCTTTACGAGCAGTACTTC; j_call: TRBJ2-7; clone_size: NA; v_call: TRBV10-2; d_call: TRBD1
cdr3_aa: CAISAMGQLNTEAFF; cdr3_nt: TGTGCCATCAGTGCCATGGGACAGCTGAACACTGAAGCTTTCTTT; j_call: TRBJ1-1; clone_size: NA; v_call: TRBV10-3; d_call: TRBD1
cdr3_aa: CSATGGISEQYF; cdr3_nt: TGCAGTGCTACGGGCGGGATATCCGAGCAGTACTTC; j_call: TRBJ2-7; clone_size: NA; v_call: TRBV20-1; d_call: NA
cdr3_aa: CASSFGVANYGYTF; cdr3_nt: TGTGCCAGCAGTTTTGGTGTAGCTAACTATGGCTACACCTTC; j_call: TRBJ1-2; clone_size: NA; v_call: TRBV12-3/TRBV12-4; d_call: NA
cdr3_aa: CASSLLVGTGTMNTEAFF; cdr3_nt: TGCGCCAGCAGCTTGTTGGTCGGGACAGGGACCATGAACACTGAAGCTTTCTTT; j_call: TRBJ1-1; clone_size: NA; v_call: TRBV5-1; d_call: TRBD1
cdr3_aa: CASSFSRLAGGPGGTYEQYF; cdr3_nt: TGTGCCAGCAGCTTTAGCCGACTAGCGGGAGGGCCAGGGGGAACCTACGAGCAGTACTTC; j_call: TRBJ2-7; clone_size: NA; v_call: TRBV7-2; d_call: TRBD2
cdr3_aa: CATSRDPGTAKNIQYF; cdr3_nt: TGTGCCACCAGCAGGGACCCCGGGACAGCCAAAAACATTCAGTACTTC; j_call: TRBJ2-4; clone_size: NA; v_call: TRBV15; d_call: NA
cdr3_aa: CATSWSGGWETQYF; cdr3_nt: TGTGCCACCAGCTGGAGCGGGGGCTGGGAGACCCAGTACTTC; j_call: TRBJ2-5; clone_size: NA; v_call: TRBV15; d_call: TRBD2
cdr3_aa: CAGSLLGSYEQYF; cdr3_nt: TGCGCCGGCAGCTTGCTCGGGTCCTACGAGCAGTACTTC; j_call: TRBJ2-7; clone_size: NA; v_call: TRBV5-1; d_call: NA
cdr3_aa: CASSLDPTANYGYTF; cdr3_nt: TGCGCCAGCAGCTTGGATCCTACCGCTAACTATGGCTACACCTTC; j_call: TRBJ1-2; clone_size: NA; v_call: TRBV5-1; d_call: NA
cdr3_aa: CSVRGRMTYEQYF; cdr3_nt: TGCAGCGTTAGGGGGAGAATGACCTACGAGCAGTACTTC; j_call: TRBJ2-7; clone_size: few; v_call: TRBV29-1; d_call: NA